The T cell receptor beta chain described here comes from a study of blood T cell repertoires in COVID-19. CDR1 and CDR2 from the germline V gene are KGHDR and SFDVKD. This CDR3 contains 13 residues. The ends were cut back, 0 bases at V and 5 bases at J, with 6 bases in the middle. In the study's own analysis: Estimated nucleated cell counts came from reference gene primer amplification. Measured with immunoSEQ multiplex PCR; TCRdb has only the in-frame clones, and not every one. The DNA was the basis for D and trimming; V, J and clone size are from that table. Among about 90,000 clones listed, less than 85% were seen once.

This chain connects TRBV24-1 to TRBJ2-5; tentative D call: TRBD1 (6 bases). The sample consisted of peripheral blood. The sequence was collected from a woman between 65 and 79 years old with acute or convalescent COVID-19. The CDR3 reads CATSDLQGETQYF. Here the CDR3 DNA reads TGTGCCACCAGTGATTTGCAGGGGGAGACCCAGTACTTC.